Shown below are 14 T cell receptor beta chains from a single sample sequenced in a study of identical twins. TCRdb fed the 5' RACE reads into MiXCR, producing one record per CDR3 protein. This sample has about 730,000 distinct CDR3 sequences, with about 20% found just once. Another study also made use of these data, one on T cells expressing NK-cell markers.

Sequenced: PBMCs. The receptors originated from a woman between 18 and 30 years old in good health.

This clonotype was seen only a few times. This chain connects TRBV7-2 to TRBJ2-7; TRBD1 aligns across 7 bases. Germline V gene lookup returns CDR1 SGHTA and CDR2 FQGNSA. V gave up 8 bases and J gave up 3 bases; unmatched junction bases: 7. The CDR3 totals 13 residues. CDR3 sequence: CASVAAGGYEQYF. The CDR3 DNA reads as TGTGCCAGCGTCGCCGCAGGGGGCTACGAGCAGTACTTC.

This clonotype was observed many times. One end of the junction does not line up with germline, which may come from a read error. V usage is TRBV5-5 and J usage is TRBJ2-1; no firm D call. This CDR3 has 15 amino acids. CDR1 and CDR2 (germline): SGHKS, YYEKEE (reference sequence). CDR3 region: CASSSSPSSYNEQFF. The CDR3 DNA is TGTGCCAGTAGCTCATCCCCCAGCTCCTACAATGAGCAGTTCTTC. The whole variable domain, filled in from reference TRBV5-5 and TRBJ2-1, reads DAGVTQSPTHLIKTRGQQVTLRCSPISGHKSVSWYQQVLGQGPQFIFQYYEKEERGRGNFPDRFSARQFPNYSSELNVNALLLGDSALYLCASSSSPSSYNEQFFGPGTRLTVL.

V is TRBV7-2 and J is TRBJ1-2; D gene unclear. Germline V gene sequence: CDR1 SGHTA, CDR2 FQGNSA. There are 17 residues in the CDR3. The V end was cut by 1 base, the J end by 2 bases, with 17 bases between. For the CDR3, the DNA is TGTGCCAGCAGCTTAGTTTTTTGGGGAGGGTCCAACTATGGCTACACCTTC. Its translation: CASSLVFWGGSNYGYTF.

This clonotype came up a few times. CDR3 residues: CASSLDYSTDTQYF. The CDR3 bases are TGTGCCAGCAGCTTAGACTACTCTACAGATACGCAGTATTTT. The chain joins TRBV7-9 to TRBJ2-3, with D unclear. The V end was cut by 1 base, the J end by 3 bases, with 8 bases between. Germline assignment: CDR1 SEHNR and CDR2 FQNEAQ (reference sequence). The CDR3 runs to 14 residues.

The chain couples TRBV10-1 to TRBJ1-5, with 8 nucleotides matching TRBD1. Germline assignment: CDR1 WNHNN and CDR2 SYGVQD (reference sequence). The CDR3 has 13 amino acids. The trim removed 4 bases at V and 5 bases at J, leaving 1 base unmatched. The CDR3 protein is CASSGTGHQPQHF. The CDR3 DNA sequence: TGCGCCAGCAGTGGGACAGGGCATCAGCCCCAGCATTTT.

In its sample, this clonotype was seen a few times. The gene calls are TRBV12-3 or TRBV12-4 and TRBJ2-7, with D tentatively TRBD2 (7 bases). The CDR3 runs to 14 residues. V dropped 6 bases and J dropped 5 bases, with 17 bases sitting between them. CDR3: CASSSGGAYHEQYF. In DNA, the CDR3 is TGTGCCAGCAGCAGTGGGGGGGCGTACCACGAGCAGTACTTC.

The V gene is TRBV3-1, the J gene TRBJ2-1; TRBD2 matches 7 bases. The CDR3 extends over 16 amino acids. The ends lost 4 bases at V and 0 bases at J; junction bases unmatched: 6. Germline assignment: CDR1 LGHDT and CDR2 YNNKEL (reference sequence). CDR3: CASSLPAGPSYNEQFF. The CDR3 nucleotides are TGTGCCAGCAGCCTCCCAGCGGGACCCTCCTACAATGAGCAGTTCTTC.

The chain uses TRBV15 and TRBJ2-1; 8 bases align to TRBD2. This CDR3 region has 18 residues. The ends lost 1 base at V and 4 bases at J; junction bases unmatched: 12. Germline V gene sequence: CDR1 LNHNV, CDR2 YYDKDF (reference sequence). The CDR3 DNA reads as TGTGCCACCAGCAGAGCCCTTGGGGGGAGCGGGAGTTACAATGAGCAGTTCTTC. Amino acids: CATSRALGGSGSYNEQFF. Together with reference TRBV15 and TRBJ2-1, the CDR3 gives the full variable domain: DAMVIQNPRYQVTQFGKPVTLSCSQTLNHNVMYWYQQKSSQAPKLLFHYYDKDFNNEADTPDNFQSRRPNTSFCFLDIRSPGLGDTAMYLCATSRALGGSGSYNEQFFGPGTRLTVL.

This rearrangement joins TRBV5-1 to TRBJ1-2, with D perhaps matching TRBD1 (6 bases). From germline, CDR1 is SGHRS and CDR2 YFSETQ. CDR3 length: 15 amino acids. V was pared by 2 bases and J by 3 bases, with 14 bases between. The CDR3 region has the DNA TGCGCCAGCAGCTTCCTGCTGGGGGCTGACTATGGCTACACCTTC. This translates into CASSFLLGADYGYTF.

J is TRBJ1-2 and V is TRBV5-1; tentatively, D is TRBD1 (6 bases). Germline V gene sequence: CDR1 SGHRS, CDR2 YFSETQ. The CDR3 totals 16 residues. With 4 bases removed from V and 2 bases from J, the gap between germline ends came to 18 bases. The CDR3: CASSLGAGTENYGYTF. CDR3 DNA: TGCGCCAGCAGCCTGGGGGCCGGGACCGAGAACTATGGCTACACCTTC.

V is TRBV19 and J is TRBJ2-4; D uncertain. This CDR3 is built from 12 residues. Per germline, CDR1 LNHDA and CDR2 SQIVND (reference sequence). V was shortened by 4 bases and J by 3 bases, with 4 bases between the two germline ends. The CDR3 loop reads CASSRDKNIQYF. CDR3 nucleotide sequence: TGTGCCAGTAGTAGGGACAAAAACATTCAGTACTTC.

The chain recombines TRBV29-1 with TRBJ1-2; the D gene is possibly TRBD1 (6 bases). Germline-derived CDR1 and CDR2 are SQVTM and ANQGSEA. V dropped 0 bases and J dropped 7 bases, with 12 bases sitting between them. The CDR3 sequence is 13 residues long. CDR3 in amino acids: CSVEDWGAVGYTF. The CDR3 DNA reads TGCAGCGTTGAAGATTGGGGGGCAGTTGGCTACACCTTC.

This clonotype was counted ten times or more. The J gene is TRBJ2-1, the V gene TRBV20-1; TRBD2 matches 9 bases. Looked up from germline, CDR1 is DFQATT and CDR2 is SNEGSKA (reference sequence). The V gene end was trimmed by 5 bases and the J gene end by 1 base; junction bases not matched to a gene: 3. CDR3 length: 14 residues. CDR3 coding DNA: TGCAGTGCTCGGCTAGCGGGGTCCTACAATGAGCAGTTCTTC. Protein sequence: CSARLAGSYNEQFF.

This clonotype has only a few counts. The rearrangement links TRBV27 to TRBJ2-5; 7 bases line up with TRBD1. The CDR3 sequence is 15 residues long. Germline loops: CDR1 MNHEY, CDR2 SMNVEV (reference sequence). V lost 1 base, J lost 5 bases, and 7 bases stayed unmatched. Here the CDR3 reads CASSLLGQSGETQYF. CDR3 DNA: TGTGCCAGCAGTTTATTGGGACAGTCTGGGGAGACCCAGTACTTC.